The source of this T cell receptor beta chain is a study of blood T cell repertoires in COVID-19. Study background: Spain, Italy and the United States supplied samples that represented acute and convalescent COVID-19.

In the source study's methods: Estimates of nucleated cell counts were drawn from the amplification of reference gene primers. Data came from immunoSEQ multiplex PCR; TCRdb stores just in-frame clones and leaves some out. V and J calls plus clone size are reproduced from that table; the DNA served to infer D and trimming. The repertoire holds fewer than 130,000 clones, with around 79% as singletons. The source is a woman older than 75 with active or convalescent COVID-19. Sequencing was carried out using peripheral blood.

The CDR3 loop reads CASSSPSGRRREQFF. As DNA, the CDR3 is TGTGCCAGCAGTTCCCCTAGCGGGAGGCGTCGGGAGCAGTTCTTC. The chain is built from TRBV28 and TRBJ2-1; 11 bases agree with TRBD2. CDR1 is MDHEN, CDR2 SYDVKM, per germline. Germline trimming cut 4 bases from V and 10 bases from J; bases unmatched to any gene: 9. The CDR3 contains 15 residues.